The present T cell receptor (beta chain) was sequenced within a study of blood T cell repertoires in COVID-19. At the level of the study: Sample material is recorded as cDNA or gDNA derived from T cells, B-cell-depleted T cells, or PBMCs.

Clones were sequenced by immunoSEQ multiplex PCR, and TCRdb holds only the in-frame ones, with some missing. The sample shows roughly 130,000 clones, around nine tenths of them seen only once. V dropped 5 bases and J dropped 0 bases, with 14 bases sitting between them. Germline assignment: CDR1 SGHTA and CDR2 FQGTGA. The CDR3 is made up of 17 amino acids. The chain is built from TRBV7-3 and TRBJ2-6, with D maybe TRBD1 (6 bases). This receptor was identified in a man aged 50 or older with active COVID-19. What was sequenced was peripheral blood. CDR3 in DNA: TGTGCCAGCAGCAAAGGGGGAGTGGTCTCTGGGGCCAACGTCCTGACTTTC. It encodes CASSKGGVVSGANVLTF.